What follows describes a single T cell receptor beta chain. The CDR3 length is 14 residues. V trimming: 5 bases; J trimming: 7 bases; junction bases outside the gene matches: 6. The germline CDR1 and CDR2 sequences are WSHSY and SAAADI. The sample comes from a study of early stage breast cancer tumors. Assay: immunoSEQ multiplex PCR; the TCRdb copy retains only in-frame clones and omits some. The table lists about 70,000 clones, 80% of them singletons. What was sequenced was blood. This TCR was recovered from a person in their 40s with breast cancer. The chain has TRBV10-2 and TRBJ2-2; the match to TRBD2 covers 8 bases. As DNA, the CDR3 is TGCGCCAGCAGTCGGACTAGCTTGGGCGGGGAGCTGTTTTTT. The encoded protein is CASSRTSLGGELFF.